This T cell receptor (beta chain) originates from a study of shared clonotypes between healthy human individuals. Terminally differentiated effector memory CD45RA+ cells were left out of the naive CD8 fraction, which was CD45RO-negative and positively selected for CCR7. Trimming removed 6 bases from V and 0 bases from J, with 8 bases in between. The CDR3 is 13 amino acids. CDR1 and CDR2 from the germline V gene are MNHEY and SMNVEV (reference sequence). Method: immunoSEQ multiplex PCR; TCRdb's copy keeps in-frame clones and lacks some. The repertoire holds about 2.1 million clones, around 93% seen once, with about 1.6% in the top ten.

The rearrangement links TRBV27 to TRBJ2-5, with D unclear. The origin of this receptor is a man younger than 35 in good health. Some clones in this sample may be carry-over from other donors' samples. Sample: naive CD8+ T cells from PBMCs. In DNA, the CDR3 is TGTGCCAGCAGGTACAGAAACCAAGAGACCCAGTACTTC. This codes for CASRYRNQETQYF.